Given below is one T cell receptor beta chain in context. In the original analysis: Amplification of reference gene primers was used by the study to estimate nucleated cell counts. Sequenced by immunoSEQ multiplex PCR; TCRdb stores in-frame clones only, minus some. That table furnishes V, J and clone size, whereas the DNA furnished D and trimming. The sample yields about 360,000 clones, 88% seen once. Participants' own reports of clinical history determined their cohort assignment. The data derive from a study of blood T cell repertoires in COVID-19. Across the whole study: Acute-phase and convalescent COVID-19 samples originated in the United States, Italy and Spain.

The CDR3 is 13 amino acids. The chain employs TRBV21-1 and TRBJ2-7; TRBD2 is the table's D call and was not checked against the DNA. TRBV21-1 is an annotated pseudogene. This clonotype originated in a woman in her forties with acute COVID-19. The sequencing sample was made of PBMCs or T cells enriched from blood (not recorded which). The CDR3 reads CASSDNRDYIQYF. The DNA for the CDR3 is TGTGCCAGCAGCGACAACCGGGACTACATCCAGTACTTC.